This entry lists 6 T cell receptor beta chains sequenced from one sample in a study of CD8 T cells in Susac syndrome. cDNA came from 0.5 to 1 ug RNA primed by random hexamers. TCRdb redid the calling of the immunoSEQ multiplex PCR reads with MiXCR, one entry per CDR3 protein. Seen here are roughly 70,000 distinct CDR3 sequences, under 96% observed once, and the top ten hold approximately 0.1%. The sequenced sample consisted of CD4+ T cells from PBMCs. The receptors derive from a human donor with multiple sclerosis.

The chain joins TRBV12-3 or TRBV12-4 to TRBJ1-2; 8 positions agree with TRBD1. The CDR3 is 16 residues long. The V gene end was trimmed by 3 bases and the J gene end by 4 bases; junction bases not matched to a gene: 10. The CDR3, as DNA: TGTGCCAGCAGTTTTGGGAACAGGGGGTCCCCCTATGGCTACACCTTC. Translation: CASSFGNRGSPYGYTF.

This chain joins TRBV5-5 and TRBJ2-3; either TRBD1 or TRBD2 may supply D (5 bases each). V was shortened by 0 bases and J by 3 bases, with 11 bases between the two germline ends. In germline, CDR1 is SGHKS, CDR2 YYEKEE (reference sequence). CDR3 length: 15 amino acids. The CDR3 DNA follows: TGTGCCAGCAGCTTGGACGGGACCAGGACAGATACGCAGTATTTT. Protein: CASSLDGTRTDTQYF.

The count of this clonotype is one. The chain links TRBV5-4 to TRBJ1-6; no definite D call. Germline V gene lookup returns CDR1 SGHNT and CDR2 YYREEE (reference sequence). Trimming stripped 2 bases from V and 6 bases from J, with 15 bases between. The CDR3 contains 16 residues. CDR3 in amino acids: CASSLLPHVRNSPLHF. The DNA for the CDR3 is TGTGCCAGCAGCTTATTGCCCCATGTCCGTAATTCACCCCTCCACTTT.

Turning to this clonotype: One junction end disagrees with the germline gene, perhaps due to a read error. V usage is TRBV7-9 and J usage is TRBJ2-3; the match to TRBD2 covers 11 bases. This CDR3 has 17 amino acids. CDR1 SEHNR and CDR2 FQNEAQ come from the germline V gene (reference sequence). The CDR3 is CASSIAGGPPGTDTQYF. The CDR3 nucleotides read TGTGCCAGCAGCATAGCGGGGGGGCCCCCGGGCACAGATACGCAGTATTTT.

This sequence joins TRBV29-1 and TRBJ2-2, with D unresolved. This CDR3 comprises 13 residues. V was clipped by 7 bases and J by 5 bases, with 14 bases between them. From germline, CDR1 is SQVTM and CDR2 ANQGSEA. For the CDR3, the DNA is TGCAGCGCAAAACTATTCGGGACCGGGGAGCTGTTTTTT. Translation gives CSAKLFGTGELFF.

The genes are TRBV11-3 and TRBJ2-5; the match to TRBD1 covers 10 bases. Unmatched junction bases numbered 11, after V lost 5 bases and J lost 2 bases. The CDR3 totals 17 residues. Germline V lookup: CDR1 SGHNT, CDR2 YENEEA. The DNA for the CDR3 is TGTGCCAGCAGCGGGAGTTACCGGGACAGGGGACAAGAGACCCAGTACTTC. Translated, it gives CASSGSYRDRGQETQYF.